This TCR beta chain came from a study of blood T cell repertoires in COVID-19. Study-level information: Italy, Spain and the United States were the sources of the convalescent and acute COVID-19 samples. T cells, B-cell-depleted T cells, or PBMCs provided the cDNA or gDNA that served as material.

As handled by the study authors: Amplification of reference gene primers was used by the study to estimate nucleated cell counts. The data were produced by immunoSEQ multiplex PCR, yet TCRdb's version contains in-frame clones alone and is incomplete. Clone size and V and J calls were adopted from that table, with D and trimming inferred from the DNA. The sample shows approximately 61,000 clones, more than 65% of them seen only once. The CDR3 contains 15 residues. In germline, CDR1 is LNHDA, CDR2 SQIVND (reference sequence). V shed 5 bases, J shed 5 bases, and the junction held 11 bases outside the gene matches.

This sequence joins TRBV19 and TRBJ2-5, with 7 nucleotides matching TRBD2. This TCR was sampled from a woman aged 70-85 years with acute or convalescent COVID-19. The sample comprised peripheral blood. The DNA for the CDR3 is TGTGCCAGTAGTGAAGCAGAGCGGGGCGGGGAGACCCAGTACTTC. Its translation is CASSEAERGGETQYF.